Listed below are T cell receptor beta chains from one sample, sequenced in a study of CD8 T cells in ankylosing spondylitis. Via MiXCR, TCRdb re-called the 5' RACE reads, giving one row per CDR3 protein. This table holds 150,000 to 200,000 distinct CDR3 sequences, about 20% found once. Sample: blood, either unsorted or a sorted T cell fraction (not recorded which). The receptors were gathered from a male donor aged 10-29 years with ankylosing spondylitis or in good health (not recorded which). The CDR3 runs from the conserved cysteine through the conserved F or W. A D gene is named only where the DNA matches it firmly. The listing skips clone size in some rows; elsewhere it reads once, few, many or a size class.

>TRBJ2-7|many|TRBV20-1|NA
CSARQGSSEQYF
TGCAGTGCTAGACAGGGCTCAAGCGAGCAGTACTTC
>TRBJ2-1|many|TRBV4-1|TRBD2
CASSQVGTRALEQFF
TGCGCCAGCAGCCAAGTCGGGACTAGGGCATTAGAGCAGTTCTTC
>TRBJ2-7|few|TRBV7-2|NA
CASSLVGLSYEQYF
TGTGCCAGCAGCTTAGTGGGCCTCTCCTACGAGCAGTACTTC
>TRBJ2-2|many|TRBV7-9|TRBD2
CASSSSSGTTGELFF
TGTGCCAGCAGCTCGTCTAGCGGGACCACCGGGGAGCTGTTTTTT
>TRBJ1-2|many|TRBV27|TRBD1
CASSVGTGGSGYTF
TGTGCCAGCAGCGTGGGGACAGGGGGCTCGGGCTACACCTTC
>TRBJ2-7|many|TRBV6-2/TRBV6-3|TRBD1
CASSYRDRYEQYF
TGTGCCAGCAGTTACCGGGACAGATACGAGCAGTACTTC
>TRBJ2-7|once|TRBV23-1|TRBD1
CASSQLEPGQTISYEQYF
TGCGCCAGCAGTCAACTCGAACCGGGACAGACTATCTCCTACGAGCAGTACTTC
>TRBJ2-1|many|TRBV6-5|TRBD2
CASISGRPHNEQFF
TGTGCCAGCATCAGCGGGAGACCTCACAATGAGCAGTTCTTC
>TRBJ1-2|many|TRBV29-1|NA
CSALPGSGYGYTF
TGCAGCGCCCTCCCGGGAAGTGGCTATGGCTACACCTTC
>TRBJ2-5|many|TRBV20-1|TRBD2
CSASRDSGIAQYF
TGCAGTGCTTCCAGGGATAGCGGGATCGCCCAGTACTTC
>TRBJ2-1|NA|TRBV7-6|NA
CASSTDRQEQFF
TGTGCCAGCAGCACGGACAGACAGGAGCAGTTCTTC
>TRBJ2-5|many|TRBV28|TRBD1
CASRRQGGGKETQYF
TGTGCCAGCAGGCGACAGGGGGGTGGAAAAGAGACCCAGTACTTC
>TRBJ2-1|NA|TRBV20-1|NA
CSARGGSYNEQFF
TGCAGTGCTAGAGGAGGGTCCTACAATGAGCAGTTCTTC
>TRBJ2-2|many|TRBV15|NA
CATSRDERPRLNTGELFF
TGTGCCACCAGCAGAGATGAACGACCGCGACTGAACACCGGGGAGCTGTTTTTT
>TRBJ2-3|many|TRBV29-1|TRBD1
CSVEEGQGMTDTQYF
TGCAGCGTTGAAGAAGGACAGGGGATGACAGATACGCAGTATTTT
>TRBJ1-1|NA|TRBV29-1|NA
CSVLGYYTEAFF
TGCAGCGTTCTGGGGTATTATACTGAAGCTTTCTTT
>TRBJ2-1|many|TRBV9|NA
CASSVGSDYNEQFF
TGTGCCAGCAGCGTAGGTTCTGACTACAATGAGCAGTTCTTC
>TRBJ2-3|many|TRBV5-1|TRBD2
CASSWGKRGITDTQYF
TGCGCCAGCAGCTGGGGGAAGCGGGGGATCACAGATACGCAGTATTTT
>TRBJ2-5|many|TRBV4-2|TRBD2
CASSQDFLRESIQYF
TGTGCCAGCAGCCAAGATTTCTTGCGGGAGTCGATCCAGTACTTC
>TRBJ1-4|many|TRBV20-1|TRBD1
CSARSGTGGSEKLFF
TGCAGTGCTAGATCAGGGACAGGGGGTAGCGAAAAACTGTTTTTT
>TRBJ2-1|many|TRBV12-3/TRBV12-4|TRBD2
CASSVLAGFYNEQFF
TGTGCCAGCAGTGTCCTAGCGGGGTTTTACAATGAGCAGTTCTTC
>TRBJ2-3|many|TRBV20-1|TRBD1
CSARVEAIDRDFFTDTQYF
TGCAGTGCTAGAGTGGAGGCTATAGACAGGGATTTCTTCACAGATACGCAGTATTTT
>TRBJ2-4|many|TRBV29-1|NA
CSVNFIPGREAIQYF
TGCAGCGTCAACTTCATTCCGGGCAGGGAGGCCATTCAGTACTTC
>TRBJ2-1|many|TRBV12-3/TRBV12-4|NA
CASRDSNEQFF
TGTGCCAGCAGGGACTCGAATGAGCAGTTCTTC
>TRBJ2-5|NA|TRBV4-1|NA
CASSQDGSGAETQYF
TGCGCCAGCAGCCAAGACGGGTCGGGAGCGGAGACCCAGTACTTC
>TRBJ2-1|many|TRBV7-2|TRBD2
CASSLVGTSDGSNEQFF
TGTGCCAGCAGCTTAGTGGGGACTAGCGATGGGAGTAATGAGCAGTTCTTC
>TRBJ1-1|many|TRBV29-1|NA
CSVAGNGNTEAFF
TGCAGCGTTGCGGGGAACGGGAACACTGAAGCTTTCTTT
>TRBJ2-5|many|TRBV12-3/TRBV12-4|NA
CASRGTQETQYF
TGTGCCAGCCGGGGGACGCAAGAGACCCAGTACTTC
>TRBJ2-1|NA|TRBV2|TRBD2
CASRNTGTSGYNEQFF
TGTGCCAGCAGGAACACCGGGACTAGCGGATACAATGAGCAGTTCTTC